This TCR beta chain was retrieved from a study of T cells after posttransplantation cyclophosphamide. Regarding the study as a whole: TRB overlap between skin or GI tissue T cells and blood was limited. Later blood repertoires were often dominated by clones from the donor CD8+ memory compartment. Recipient CMV seropositivity and CMV reactivation strongly tracked TRB clonality.

The CDR3 runs to 12 residues. Germline V gene lookup returns CDR1 GTSNPN and CDR2 SVGIG (reference sequence). Deletions cut 0 bases from V and 8 bases from J, with 7 bases between. The related graft donor's blood sample was taken on the day of bone marrow donation. This clone was detected many times. The antigen is undetermined. Using immunoSEQ multiplex PCR, the repertoire was profiled, and TCRdb retains in-frame clones only, with some absent. Observed in the sample are 40,000 to 55,000 clones, none of them singletons. The genes are TRBV30 and TRBJ1-4; no firm D call. Sequencing used PBMCs. The receptor comes from a middle-aged man in good health, CMV-negative, and a related stem cell transplant donor. The CDR3 reads CAWSVLGEKLFF. CDR3 sequence (DNA): TGTGCCTGGAGTGTACTAGGGGAAAAACTGTTTTTT.